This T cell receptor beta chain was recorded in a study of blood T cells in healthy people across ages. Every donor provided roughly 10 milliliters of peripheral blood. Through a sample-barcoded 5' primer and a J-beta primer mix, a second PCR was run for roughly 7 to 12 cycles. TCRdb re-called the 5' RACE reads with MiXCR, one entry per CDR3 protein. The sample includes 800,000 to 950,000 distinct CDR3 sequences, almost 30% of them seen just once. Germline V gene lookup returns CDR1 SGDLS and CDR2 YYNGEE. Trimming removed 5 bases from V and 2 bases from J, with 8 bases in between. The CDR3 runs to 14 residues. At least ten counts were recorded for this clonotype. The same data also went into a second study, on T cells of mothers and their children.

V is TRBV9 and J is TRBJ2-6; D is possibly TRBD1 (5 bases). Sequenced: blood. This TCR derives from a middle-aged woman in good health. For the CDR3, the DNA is TGTGCCAGCAGTGAAGGGGCTGGGGCCAACGTCCTGACTTTC. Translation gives CASSEGAGANVLTF.